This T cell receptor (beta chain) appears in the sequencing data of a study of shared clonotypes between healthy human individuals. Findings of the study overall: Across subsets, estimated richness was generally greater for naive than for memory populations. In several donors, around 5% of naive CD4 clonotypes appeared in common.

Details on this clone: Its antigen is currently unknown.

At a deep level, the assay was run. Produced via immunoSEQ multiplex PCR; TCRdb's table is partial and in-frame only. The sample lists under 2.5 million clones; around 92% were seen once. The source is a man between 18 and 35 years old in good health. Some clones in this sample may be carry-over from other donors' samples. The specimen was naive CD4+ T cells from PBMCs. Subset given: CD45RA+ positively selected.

CDR3 in DNA: TGTGCCAGCAGCGCCGGACAGAACAATCAGCCCCAGCATTTT. As protein: CASSAGQNNQPQHF. The rearrangement joins TRBV9 to TRBJ1-5, with D possibly being TRBD1 (6 bases). Germline CDR1 reads SGDLS; CDR2 reads YYNGEE. Deletions cut 3 bases from V and 3 bases from J, with 10 bases between. This CDR3 region has 14 residues.